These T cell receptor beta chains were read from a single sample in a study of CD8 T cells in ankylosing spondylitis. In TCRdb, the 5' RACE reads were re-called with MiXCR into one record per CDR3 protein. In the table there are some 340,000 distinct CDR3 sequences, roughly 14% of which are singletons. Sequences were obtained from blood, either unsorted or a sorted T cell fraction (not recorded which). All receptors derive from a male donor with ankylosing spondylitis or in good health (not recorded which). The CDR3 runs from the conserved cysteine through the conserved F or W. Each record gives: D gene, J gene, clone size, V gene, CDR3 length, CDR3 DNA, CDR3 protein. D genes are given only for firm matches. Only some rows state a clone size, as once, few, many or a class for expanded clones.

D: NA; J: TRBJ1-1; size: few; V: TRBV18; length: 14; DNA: TGTGCCAGCTCACCAAAAGGGGTGAACACTGAAGCTTTCTTT; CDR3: CASSPKGVNTEAFF
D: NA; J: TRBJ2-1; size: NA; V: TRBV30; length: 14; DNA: TGTGCCTGGTCCGGGACCCAAGTAATCACTGAGCAGTTCTTC; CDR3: CAWSGTQVITEQFF
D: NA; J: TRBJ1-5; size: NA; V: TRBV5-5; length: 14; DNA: TGTGCCAGCAGCTTGGACGGGACGAGCCAGCCCCAGCATTTT; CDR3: CASSLDGTSQPQHF
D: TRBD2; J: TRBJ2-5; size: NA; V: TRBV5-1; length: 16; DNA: TGCGCCAGCAGCTTGAAAGCTAGCGGGGAAAGGGAGACCCAGTACTTC; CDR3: CASSLKASGERETQYF
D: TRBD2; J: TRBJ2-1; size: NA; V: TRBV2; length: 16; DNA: TGTGCCAGCAGTGTTAGGCCTAGCGGGAGGACCGATGAGCAGTTCTTC; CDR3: CASSVRPSGRTDEQFF
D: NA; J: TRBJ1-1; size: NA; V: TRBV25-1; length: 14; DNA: TGTGCCAGCAGTGACAAAACACGGCGAGATGAAGCTTTCTTT; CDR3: CASSDKTRRDEAFF
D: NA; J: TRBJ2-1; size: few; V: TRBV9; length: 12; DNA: TGTGCCAGCAGCGTAGGGAAGGATGAGCAGTTCTTC; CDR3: CASSVGKDEQFF
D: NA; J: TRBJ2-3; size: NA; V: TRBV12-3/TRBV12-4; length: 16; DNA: TGTGCCAGCAGTTTAGGGGCAGGGGTATCCACAGATACGCAGTATTTT; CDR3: CASSLGAGVSTDTQYF
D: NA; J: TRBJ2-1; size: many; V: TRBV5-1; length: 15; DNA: TGCGCCAGCAGCTTGGTCGGCGGGGTATACAATGAGCAGTTCTTC; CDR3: CASSLVGGVYNEQFF
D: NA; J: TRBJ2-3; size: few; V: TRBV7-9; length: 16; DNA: TGTGCCAGCAGCTATGGGGCTTCCGGGGGCCCAGATACGCAGTATTTT; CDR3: CASSYGASGGPDTQYF
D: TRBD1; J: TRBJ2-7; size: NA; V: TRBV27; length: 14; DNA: TGTGCCAGCAGTACCAACAGGGGCCTCTACGAGCAGTACTTC; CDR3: CASSTNRGLYEQYF
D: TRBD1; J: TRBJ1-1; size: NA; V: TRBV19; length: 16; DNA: TGTGCCAGTAGTATCGCGCGTCAGGGGGTGAACACTGAAGCTTTCTTT; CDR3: CASSIARQGVNTEAFF
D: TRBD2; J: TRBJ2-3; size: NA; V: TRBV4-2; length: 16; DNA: TGTGCCAGCAGCCTCGGACTAGCGGGGGAGGCTCATACGCAGTATTTT; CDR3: CASSLGLAGEAHTQYF
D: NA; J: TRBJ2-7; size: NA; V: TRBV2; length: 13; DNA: TGTGCTACCGGCGGGTCCCCCGGGGACGAGCAGTACTTC; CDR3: CATGGSPGDEQYF
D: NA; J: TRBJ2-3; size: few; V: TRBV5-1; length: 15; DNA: TGCGCCAGCAGCTTGAGTCTCCCGAGCACAGATACGCAGTATTTT; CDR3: CASSLSLPSTDTQYF
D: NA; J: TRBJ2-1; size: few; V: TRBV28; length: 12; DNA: TGTGCCAGCAGTTTATCGACAGCTGAGCAGTTCTTC; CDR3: CASSLSTAEQFF
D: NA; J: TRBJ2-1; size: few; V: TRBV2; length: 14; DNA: TGTGCCAGCAATCCCGGGACATCGTACAATGAGCAGTTCTTC; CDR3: CASNPGTSYNEQFF
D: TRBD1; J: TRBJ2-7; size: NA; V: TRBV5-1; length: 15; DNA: TGCGCCAGCAGCCCGGTCGGGACAGGCTACTACGAGCAGTACTTC; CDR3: CASSPVGTGYYEQYF
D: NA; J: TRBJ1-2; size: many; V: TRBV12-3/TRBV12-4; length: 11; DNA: TGTGCCAGCAGTCCAGGGTTCGGCTACACCTTC; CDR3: CASSPGFGYTF
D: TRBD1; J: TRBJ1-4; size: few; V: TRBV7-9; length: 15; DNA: TGTGCCAGCACCAAATTCGGGACAGAGAATGAAAAACTGTTTTTT; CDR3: CASTKFGTENEKLFF
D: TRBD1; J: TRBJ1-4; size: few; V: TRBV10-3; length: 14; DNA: TGTGCCATCAGTCGACAGGGGGCGCGGGAAAAACTGTTTTTT; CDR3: CAISRQGAREKLFF
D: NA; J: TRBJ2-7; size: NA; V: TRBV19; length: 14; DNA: TGTGCCAGTAGTATAGCCAGAATATCCTACGAGCAGTACTTC; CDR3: CASSIARISYEQYF
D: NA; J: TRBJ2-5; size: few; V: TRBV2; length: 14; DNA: TGTGCCAGCAGCAAACCGGGACTTGAAGAGACCCAGTACTTC; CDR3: CASSKPGLEETQYF
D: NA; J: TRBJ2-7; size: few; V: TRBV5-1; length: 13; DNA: TGCGCCAGCAGCTTCGGACCGGGTGACGAGCAGTACTTC; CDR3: CASSFGPGDEQYF
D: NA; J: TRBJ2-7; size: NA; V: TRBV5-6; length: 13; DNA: TGTGCCAGCAGCCCCGACCCCCTCGGCGAGCAGTACTTC; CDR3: CASSPDPLGEQYF
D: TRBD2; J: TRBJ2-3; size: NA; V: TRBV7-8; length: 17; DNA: TGTGCCAGCAGCTTAGTGGTAGCGGGAGGGCGTACAGATACGCAGTATTTT; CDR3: CASSLVVAGGRTDTQYF
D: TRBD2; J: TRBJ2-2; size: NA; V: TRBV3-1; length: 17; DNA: TGTGCCAGCAGCCCAGGTATAGCGGGGATGAACACCGGGGAGCTGTTTTTT; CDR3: CASSPGIAGMNTGELFF
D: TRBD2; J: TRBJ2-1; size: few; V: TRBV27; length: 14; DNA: TGTGCCAGCAGTTTATCGTGGCTAGCGGGAACACAGTTCTTC; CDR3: CASSLSWLAGTQFF
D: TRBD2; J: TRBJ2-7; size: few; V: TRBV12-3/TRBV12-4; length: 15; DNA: TGTGCCAGCAGCCCCCCGGGGGGTACTATCCACGAGCAGTACTTC; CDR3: CASSPPGGTIHEQYF
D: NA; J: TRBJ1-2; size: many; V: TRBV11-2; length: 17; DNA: TGTGCCAGCAGCTTAGACCCAAACCAACAGTCGACCTATGGCTACACCTTC; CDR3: CASSLDPNQQSTYGYTF
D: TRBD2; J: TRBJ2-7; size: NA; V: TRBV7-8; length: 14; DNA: TGTGCCAGCGGGGGGGCTAGCGGGAGGCACGAGCAGTACTTC; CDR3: CASGGASGRHEQYF
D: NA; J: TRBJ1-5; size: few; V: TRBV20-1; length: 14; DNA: TGCAGTGCCTCGGAGGGCCGGATCAATCAGCCCCAGCATTTT; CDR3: CSASEGRINQPQHF
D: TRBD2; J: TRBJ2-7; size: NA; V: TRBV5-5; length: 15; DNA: TGTGCCAGCAGCCCGGGACTATTGCCTCCTAACGAGCAGTACTTC; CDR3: CASSPGLLPPNEQYF
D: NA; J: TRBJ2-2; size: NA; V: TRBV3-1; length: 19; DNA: TGTGCCAGCAGATCCGGGACGCGATCTCCGAACAGAGGGGCCGGGGAGCTGTTTTTT; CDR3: CASRSGTRSPNRGAGELFF
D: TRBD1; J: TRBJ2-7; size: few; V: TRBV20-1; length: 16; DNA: TGCAGTGCTATAGACCGGGACAGGGAACTCGGCTACGAGCAGTACTTC; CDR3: CSAIDRDRELGYEQYF
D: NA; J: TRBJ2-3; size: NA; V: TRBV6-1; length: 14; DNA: TGTGCCAGCTACGACAGCGAACGCACAGATACGCAGTATTTT; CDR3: CASYDSERTDTQYF
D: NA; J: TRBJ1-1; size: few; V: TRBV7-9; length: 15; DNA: TGTGCCAGCAGCTATCGGCGGGGGCGAGGGACTGAAGCTTTCTTT; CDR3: CASSYRRGRGTEAFF
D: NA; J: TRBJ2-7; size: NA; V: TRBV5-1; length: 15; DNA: TGCGCCAGCAGCTTGGAGAGGAGATCTACCTACGAGCAGTACTTC; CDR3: CASSLERRSTYEQYF
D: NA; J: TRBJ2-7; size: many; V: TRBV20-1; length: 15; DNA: TGCAGTGCTAGAGATGGAGGGGCGCTTACCTACGAGCAGTACTTC; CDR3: CSARDGGALTYEQYF
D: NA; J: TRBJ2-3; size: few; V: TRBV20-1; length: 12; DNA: TGCAGTGCTAGACTAGCTCCAGATACGCAGTATTTT; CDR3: CSARLAPDTQYF
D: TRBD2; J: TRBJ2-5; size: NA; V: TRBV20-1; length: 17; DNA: TGCAGTGCTAGGGTCAAAAGCGGGGGGGCACGGCAAGAGACCCAGTACTTC; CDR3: CSARVKSGGARQETQYF
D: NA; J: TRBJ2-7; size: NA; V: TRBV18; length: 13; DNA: TGTGCCAGCTCACCGCCCCTCGCGGGGGAGCAGTACTTC; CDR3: CASSPPLAGEQYF